Listed below are T cell receptor beta chains from one sample, sequenced in a study of a mutant IDH1 vaccine in newly diagnosed glioma. The repertoire was sequenced with immunoSEQ multiplex PCR; TCRdb's copy has only in-frame clones and lacks some. Among under 35,000 clones listed, around 91% were seen once. No antigen has been assigned to these receptors. The material was PBMCs, obtained from a glioma patient whose treatment included an IDH1 peptide vaccine. The receptors derive from a man between 18 and 29 years old with glioma. Each CDR3 is given with its conserved first and last residue. Each record gives: V gene, CDR3 length, J gene, clone size, D gene, CDR3 DNA, CDR3 protein. The D gene is left open where the match is weak. Clone size is shown for a subset of rows, as once, few, many or a class of expanded clone.

V: TRBV27; length: 16; J: TRBJ2-3; size: -; D: -; DNA: TGTGCCAGCAGGACTCCCACAAGCGGGCATGCAGATACGCAGTATTTT; CDR3: CASRTPTSGHADTQYF
V: TRBV4-3; length: 14; J: TRBJ1-1; size: once; D: -; DNA: TGCGCCAGCAGCCAAGAGTGGAGGGATACTGAAGCTTTCTTT; CDR3: CASSQEWRDTEAFF
V: TRBV29-1; length: 13; J: TRBJ1-2; size: -; D: -; DNA: TGCAGCGTCCTCCCCGGGGGGCACTATGGCTACACCTTC; CDR3: CSVLPGGHYGYTF
V: TRBV4-2; length: 15; J: TRBJ2-3; size: -; D: TRBD1; DNA: TGTGCCAGCAGCCCTCGGACAGGGGGCGGTGATACGCAGTATTTT; CDR3: CASSPRTGGGDTQYF
V: TRBV19; length: 13; J: TRBJ1-1; size: once; D: TRBD1; DNA: TGTGCCAGTAGTATTCAGGGGGCCTTTGAAGCTTTCTTT; CDR3: CASSIQGAFEAFF
V: TRBV29-1; length: 13; J: TRBJ1-3; size: -; D: -; DNA: TGCAGCGTGTACAAAGACTCTGGAAACACCATATATTTT; CDR3: CSVYKDSGNTIYF
V: TRBV10-3; length: 14; J: TRBJ1-4; size: once; D: TRBD1; DNA: TGTGCCATCAGCCCGGGACAGGGAAATGAAAAACTGTTTTTT; CDR3: CAISPGQGNEKLFF
V: TRBV5-4; length: 16; J: TRBJ1-1; size: -; D: TRBD1; DNA: TGTGCCAGCAGCCCGGGACAGGGGGCCCGAAACACTGAAGCTTTCTTT; CDR3: CASSPGQGARNTEAFF
V: TRBV5-3; length: 13; J: TRBJ2-7; size: -; D: TRBD1; DNA: TGTGCCAGAATGGACAGGGGTACCTACGAGCAGTACTTC; CDR3: CARMDRGTYEQYF
V: TRBV7-8; length: 15; J: TRBJ2-4; size: once; D: -; DNA: TGTGCCAGCAGCTCCCACAGGGTCCCCAAAAACATTCAGTACTTC; CDR3: CASSSHRVPKNIQYF
V: TRBV27; length: 15; J: TRBJ2-7; size: -; D: TRBD1; DNA: TGTGCCAGCAGTTCCGGACAGGGCTTTTCCTACGAGCAGTACTTC; CDR3: CASSSGQGFSYEQYF
V: TRBV7-3; length: 14; J: TRBJ2-3; size: -; D: -; DNA: TGTGCCAGCAGCGCAGCGGGCCCCACAGATACGCAGTATTTT; CDR3: CASSAAGPTDTQYF
V: TRBV19; length: 16; J: TRBJ2-5; size: -; D: TRBD2; DNA: TGTGCCAGTAGTGAGGGACTAGCGGGAGTTCCAGAGACCCAGTACTTC; CDR3: CASSEGLAGVPETQYF
V: TRBV11-2; length: 14; J: TRBJ1-1; size: -; D: -; DNA: TGTGCCAGCAGGATTCAGGGTCTAGGCACTGAAGCTTTCTTT; CDR3: CASRIQGLGTEAFF
V: TRBV6-6; length: 16; J: TRBJ1-6; size: -; D: -; DNA: TGTGCCAGCAGTTTACTTCGGGGGACGAGGGATTCACCCCTCCACTTT; CDR3: CASSLLRGTRDSPLHF
V: TRBV5-4; length: 15; J: TRBJ2-2; size: few; D: -; DNA: TGTGCCAGCAGCTGGGGAACAGACCGCACCGGGGAGCTGTTTTTT; CDR3: CASSWGTDRTGELFF
V: TRBV2; length: 15; J: TRBJ2-7; size: -; D: TRBD2; DNA: TGTGCCAGCAGTGTACAGGCGGGAGCGCTCTACGAGCAGTACTTC; CDR3: CASSVQAGALYEQYF
V: TRBV30; length: 17; J: TRBJ2-2; size: once; D: TRBD2; DNA: TGTGCCTGGAGTGTACCGGGACTAGCGGGAGACACCGGGGAGCTGTTTTTT; CDR3: CAWSVPGLAGDTGELFF
V: TRBV4-3; length: 17; J: TRBJ2-1; size: -; D: TRBD2; DNA: TGCGCCAGCAGCCAAGATCGGGAGGGAGGGCCATACAATGAGCAGTTCTTC; CDR3: CASSQDREGGPYNEQFF
V: TRBV4-3; length: 16; J: TRBJ2-1; size: -; D: -; DNA: TGCGCCAGCAGCCAAGGGGCGGTGAGCTCCTACAATGAGCAGTTCTTC; CDR3: CASSQGAVSSYNEQFF
V: TRBV6-1; length: 14; J: TRBJ2-5; size: -; D: -; DNA: TGTGCCAGCACCGGGAGGGGGCCACAAGAGACCCAGTACTTC; CDR3: CASTGRGPQETQYF
V: TRBV29-1; length: 14; J: TRBJ2-1; size: -; D: TRBD2; DNA: TGCAGCGTCTCCGGGACTAGCGGGAGCAATGAGCAGTTCTTC; CDR3: CSVSGTSGSNEQFF
V: TRBV7-2; length: 15; J: TRBJ2-7; size: -; D: TRBD1; DNA: TGTGCCAGCAGCCTGACTCCGGGACAGACCTACGAGCAGTACTTC; CDR3: CASSLTPGQTYEQYF
V: TRBV9; length: 16; J: TRBJ1-4; size: few; D: -; DNA: TGTGCCAGCAGCGTAGGTCCCCTCCCGAGGCAAGAAAAACTGTTTTTT; CDR3: CASSVGPLPRQEKLFF
V: TRBV4-2; length: 15; J: TRBJ1-1; size: few; D: TRBD1; DNA: TGTGCCAGCAGCCGCCCGGGACAGGGGAACACTGAAGCTTTCTTT; CDR3: CASSRPGQGNTEAFF
V: TRBV18; length: 16; J: TRBJ1-1; size: -; D: -; DNA: TGTGCCAGCTCACCATTAGCCGTGGCTGGGGGCACTGAAGCTTTCTTT; CDR3: CASSPLAVAGGTEAFF
V: TRBV30; length: 13; J: TRBJ2-7; size: -; D: -; DNA: TGTGCCTGGAGTGTAGCCCGGCTTGACGAGCAGTACTTC; CDR3: CAWSVARLDEQYF
V: TRBV30; length: 16; J: TRBJ1-5; size: once; D: -; DNA: TGTGCCTGGAGTCTCCGGACTCTGGGGGTTGGTCAGCCCCAGCATTTT; CDR3: CAWSLRTLGVGQPQHF
V: TRBV4-2; length: 17; J: TRBJ2-1; size: -; D: -; DNA: TGTGCCAGCAGCCAAGAGATCGAGGTCATTGCCGCCAATGAGCAGTTCTTC; CDR3: CASSQEIEVIAANEQFF
V: TRBV7-2; length: 13; J: TRBJ2-7; size: -; D: -; DNA: TGTGCCAGCAGCCGTGTCGAGTCCTACGAGCAGTACTTC; CDR3: CASSRVESYEQYF
V: TRBV19; length: 15; J: TRBJ2-3; size: -; D: -; DNA: TGTGCCAGTAGTATGTGGACCTCTAGCACAGATACGCAGTATTTT; CDR3: CASSMWTSSTDTQYF
V: TRBV19; length: 14; J: TRBJ2-7; size: -; D: -; DNA: TGTGCCAGTAGTATAACAGGCGGGGCCTACGAGCAGTACTTC; CDR3: CASSITGGAYEQYF
V: TRBV5-1; length: 16; J: TRBJ2-1; size: -; D: TRBD2; DNA: TGCGCCAGCAAGTTGGGACTAGCGGATCCCTACGGTGAGCAGTTCTTC; CDR3: CASKLGLADPYGEQFF
V: TRBV13; length: 21; J: TRBJ2-4; size: -; D: -; DNA: TGTGCCAGCAGCCGTTTCCTCCGGGACGGGGCCCTCGCCTATGGCAAAAACATTCAGTACTTC; CDR3: CASSRFLRDGALAYGKNIQYF
V: TRBV15; length: 14; J: TRBJ1-1; size: -; D: -; DNA: TGTGCCACCAGCAGAGATGGCCCAGATACTGAAGCTTTCTTT; CDR3: CATSRDGPDTEAFF
V: TRBV5-1; length: 18; J: TRBJ2-1; size: once; D: -; DNA: TGCGCCAGCAGCCAAACCCCTCCAGCGGGCGCCGTGGACAATGAGCAGTTCTTC; CDR3: CASSQTPPAGAVDNEQFF
V: TRBV4-1; length: 16; J: TRBJ2-7; size: -; D: -; DNA: TGCGCCAGCAGCCAAGGTAACTTGGGAAAGGACTACGAGCAGTACTTC; CDR3: CASSQGNLGKDYEQYF
V: TRBV19; length: 15; J: TRBJ2-7; size: -; D: -; DNA: TGTGCCAGTAGTACGGGGGACGCCAGCTCCTACGAGCAGTACTTC; CDR3: CASSTGDASSYEQYF
V: TRBV30; length: 12; J: TRBJ1-2; size: -; D: -; DNA: TGTGCCAACAGTTCCGTCAACTATGGCTACACCTTC; CDR3: CANSSVNYGYTF
V: TRBV5-6; length: 15; J: TRBJ2-7; size: -; D: TRBD2; DNA: TGTGCCAGCAGCCCTGGGACTAGCGGGGAATACGAGCAGTACTTC; CDR3: CASSPGTSGEYEQYF
V: TRBV4-2; length: 14; J: TRBJ1-1; size: -; D: TRBD1; DNA: TGTGCCAGCAGCCCCACAGGGGTCGACACTGAAGCTTTCTTT; CDR3: CASSPTGVDTEAFF
V: TRBV9; length: 16; J: TRBJ2-3; size: -; D: TRBD2; DNA: TGTGCCAGCACCCTAGGTGGGGGAGGGCCGGGAGATACGCAGTATTTT; CDR3: CASTLGGGGPGDTQYF
V: TRBV4-3; length: 14; J: TRBJ1-1; size: -; D: -; DNA: TGCGCCAGCAGCCAAGCAGGGGAGATCTCTGAAGCTTTCTTT; CDR3: CASSQAGEISEAFF
V: TRBV7-2; length: 15; J: TRBJ1-4; size: -; D: -; DNA: TGTGCCAGCAGCGTCGACAGGAGACGCTCCGAAAAACTGTTTTTT; CDR3: CASSVDRRRSEKLFF
V: TRBV6-6; length: 15; J: TRBJ2-1; size: -; D: TRBD2; DNA: TGTGCCAGCAGCACCATAAAAGGGACTAATAATGAGCAGTTCTTC; CDR3: CASSTIKGTNNEQFF
V: TRBV18; length: 16; J: TRBJ1-6; size: -; D: -; DNA: TGTGCCAGCTCACCACGCCCGAGCTCCTATAATTCACCCCTCCACTTT; CDR3: CASSPRPSSYNSPLHF
V: TRBV14; length: 18; J: TRBJ2-2; size: -; D: -; DNA: TGTGCCAGCAGCCAAGATCTAACAGGGAAAGGGGACACCGGGGAGCTGTTTTTT; CDR3: CASSQDLTGKGDTGELFF
V: TRBV4-1; length: 16; J: TRBJ1-2; size: -; D: -; DNA: TGCGCCAGCAGCCAAGAAAATGCAGGGGCCCTCTATGGCTACACCTTC; CDR3: CASSQENAGALYGYTF
V: TRBV19; length: 15; J: TRBJ1-5; size: -; D: -; DNA: TGTGCCAGTAGTAATAGTCTTAACACTTATCAGCCCCAGCATTTT; CDR3: CASSNSLNTYQPQHF
V: TRBV5-1; length: 19; J: TRBJ2-3; size: -; D: -; DNA: TGCGCCAGCAGCCTCGGATCTATTCTGACGGGCGGTAGCACAGATACGCAGTATTTT; CDR3: CASSLGSILTGGSTDTQYF
V: TRBV6-5; length: 13; J: TRBJ1-1; size: -; D: -; DNA: TGTGCCAGCAGTTTAGGGGAGAACACTGAAGCTTTCTTT; CDR3: CASSLGENTEAFF